These 17 T cell receptor beta chains share one sample of origin, sequenced in a study of post-analysis software for immune sequencing data. Whole-study results and caveats: Controls showed lower frequencies than patients for 4 or 5 TRBV segments, and TRBV5-6, TRBV5-1 and TRBV20-1 were among these.

Carried by the TCR beta cDNA libraries were unique molecular identifiers. Using its own MiXCR run on the PCR reads, TCRdb lists one record per CDR3 protein. In the table there are some 690,000 distinct CDR3 sequences, approximately 59% of which are singletons. Their target antigens are unknown. The specimen sequenced was blood. The receptor set was obtained from a girl aged 2-10 years with multiple sclerosis.

J is TRBJ2-1 and V is TRBV5-1; D ambiguous. CDR3 length equals 11 residues. V was clipped by 8 bases and J by 3 bases, with 6 bases between them. CDR1 SGHRS and CDR2 YFSETQ come from the germline V gene. In DNA, the CDR3 is TGCGCCAGGGACGGCTACAATGAGCAGTTCTTC. Amino acids: CARDGYNEQFF.

V gene TRBV4-2 combines with J gene TRBJ2-5; perhaps TRBD2 as D (5 bases). Looked up from germline, CDR1 is LGHNA and CDR2 is YNFKEQ. V lost 3 bases and J 5 bases, leaving 13 bases between the germline ends. The CDR3 is 14 residues long. CDR3 nucleotides: TGTGCCAGCAGCCAGGCTAGCTTCCGGGAGACCCAGTACTTC. Translated: CASSQASFRETQYF.

V gene TRBV29-1 combines with J gene TRBJ2-3; TRBD2 matches at 10 bases. V dropped 0 bases and J dropped 3; count of bases not matched to a gene: 0. Germline CDR1 reads SQVTM; CDR2 reads ANQGSEA. The CDR3 length is 14 residues. The CDR3 spells CSVEEAGGTDTQYF. The CDR3 nucleotides are TGCAGCGTTGAAGAAGCGGGGGGGACAGATACGCAGTATTTT.

The gene calls are TRBV10-2 and TRBJ1-2; TRBD1 might be the D (5 bases). The ends were cut back, 6 bases at V and 5 bases at J, with 10 bases in the middle. The CDR3 has 12 amino acids. The germline V gene has CDR1 WSHSY and CDR2 SAAADI. CDR3: CASRGQEYGYTF. CDR3 bases: TGCGCCAGCAGGGGGCAAGAATATGGCTACACCTTC.

The gene calls are TRBV2 and TRBJ2-5, with TRBD1 matching over 7 bases. The J call is doubtful: the DNA matches TRBJ2-7 better. Germline V CDR1 and CDR2: SNHLY, FYNNEI. CDR3 length: 12 residues. The CDR3 here is CASSPDRVEQYF. The CDR3 DNA reads TGTGCCAGCAGTCCTGACAGGGTCGAGCAGTACTTC.

The sample holds many counts of this clonotype. An end of the junction does not agree with germline; a read error may underlie this. V is TRBV5-1 and J is TRBJ2-3; no clear D. This CDR3 region has 12 residues. Germline CDR1 SGHRS, CDR2 YFSETQ. The CDR3 DNA reads as TGTGCCAGCAGCTCTAGCACAGATACGCAGTATTTT. Protein product: CASSSSTDTQYF.

J is TRBJ2-1 and V is TRBV4-1; 9 bases fit TRBD1. Germline CDR1 and CDR2: MGHRA and YSYEKL. The CDR3 runs 18 residues. Trimming cost V 0 bases and J 6 bases; bases outside gene matches: 12. CDR3 protein: CASSQDSQGADFSNEQFF. The CDR3 region has the DNA TGCGCCAGCAGCCAAGATTCACAGGGGGCGGATTTTAGCAATGAGCAGTTCTTC.

The V and J genes are TRBV9 and TRBJ2-7, with a weak D call TRBD2 (6 bases). V was clipped by 2 bases and J by 3 bases, with 15 bases between them. The CDR3 runs 15 residues. Germline V gene sequence: CDR1 SGDLS, CDR2 YYNGEE. DNA of the CDR3: TGTGCCAGCAGCGTTAATACCGGGACTTTCTACGAGCAGTACTTC. This sequence encodes CASSVNTGTFYEQYF. The variable domain in full, completed from reference TRBV9 and TRBJ2-7, reads DSGVTQTPKHLITATGQRVTLRCSPRSGDLSVYWYQQSLDQGLQFLIQYYNGEERAKGNILERFSAQQFPDLHSELNLSSLELGDSALYFCASSVNTGTFYEQYFGPGTRLTVT.

The CDR3 DNA follows: TGTGCCAGCAGGCGCCGACCTGATACAGATACGCAGTATTTT. This codes for CASRRRPDTDTQYF. V is TRBV7-8 and J is TRBJ2-3; D ambiguous. Trimming shortened V by 6 bases and J by 3 bases, and 13 bases separated the two germline ends. This CDR3 has 14 residues. Germline V gene sequence: CDR1 SGHVS, CDR2 FQNEAQ.

The chain joins TRBV7-2 to TRBJ2-3; the match to TRBD2 covers 13 bases. Germline V lookup: CDR1 SGHTA, CDR2 FQGNSA. The CDR3 has 17 amino acids. The J segment lost 0 bases and the V segment lost 4 bases, leaving 4 bases of the junction unmatched. CDR3: CASSSGLAGASTDTQYF. The CDR3 DNA reads as TGTGCCAGCAGCTCCGGACTAGCGGGGGCCAGCACAGATACGCAGTATTTT.

J is TRBJ1-1 and V is TRBV7-3; D is unresolved. With 2 bases removed from V and 5 bases from J, the gap between germline ends came to 12 bases. Germline assignment: CDR1 SGHTA and CDR2 FQGTGA. This CDR3 has 14 residues. As DNA, the CDR3 is TGTGCCAGCAGCTTAGGAGTTGAGCTTACTGAAGCTTTCTTT. This gives the protein CASSLGVELTEAFF.

The V gene is TRBV29-1, the J gene TRBJ2-3; TRBD1 matches at 9 bases. Germline loops: CDR1 SQVTM, CDR2 ANQGSEA. This CDR3 has 14 residues. J was trimmed by 1 base and V by 5 bases; bases with no gene match: 4. The CDR3 protein is CSVTRDRGTDTQYF. The CDR3 coding sequence is TGCAGCGTTACCCGGGACAGGGGCACAGATACGCAGTATTTT.

There are a few counts of this clonotype. The chain employs TRBV29-1 and TRBJ2-4; the D gene is possibly TRBD1 (6 bases). Germline loops: CDR1 SQVTM, CDR2 ANQGSEA. This CDR3 region has 14 residues. V lost 4 bases and J lost 4, with 14 bases in between. This CDR3 reads CSVGGQGIKNIQYF. In nucleotides, the CDR3 is TGCAGCGTTGGAGGCCAGGGGATTAAAAACATTCAGTACTTC.

The chain links TRBV13 to TRBJ2-2; D is ambiguous. Germline values: CDR1 PRHDT, CDR2 FYEKMQ (reference sequence). V was clipped by 0 bases and J by 5 bases, with 10 bases between them. The CDR3 covers 15 residues. The CDR3, as DNA: TGTGCCAGCAGCTTAGGGGCCGGGCGGACCGGGGAGCTGTTTTTT. It translates to CASSLGAGRTGELFF.

The gene calls are TRBV25-1 and TRBJ2-4; perhaps D is TRBD1 or TRBD2 (6 bases each). Per the germline V gene, CDR1 is MGHDK and CDR2 is SYGVNS. Trimming cost V 5 bases and J 8 bases, with 10 bases left between them. This CDR3 contains 12 residues. The CDR3 protein is CASSTGTDIQYF. The CDR3 coding sequence is TGTGCCAGCAGTACAGGGACTGACATTCAGTACTTC.

A few counts support this clonotype. The chain carries TRBV12-3 or TRBV12-4 and TRBJ2-1; D is unclear. Trimming took off 7 bases at V and 7 bases at J, with 8 bases between the two ends. The length of the CDR3 is 11 residues. CDR3 sequence: CASTLANEQFF. The DNA of the CDR3 is TGTGCCAGCACCCTGGCGAATGAGCAGTTCTTC.

The rearrangement joins TRBV7-9 to TRBJ2-5; TRBD1 matches at 7 bases. Looked up from germline, CDR1 is SEHNR and CDR2 is FQNEAQ (reference sequence). The CDR3 totals 13 residues. V lost 5 bases, J lost 5 bases, and 5 bases stayed unmatched. CDR3 residues: CASSNRGEETQYF. CDR3 bases: TGTGCCAGCAGCAACAGGGGTGAGGAGACCCAGTACTTC.